These 20 T cell receptor beta chains were all obtained from the same sample, sequenced in a study of a mutant IDH1 vaccine in newly diagnosed glioma. Time point indicated: baseline, week 1 (first vaccination visit). Treatment denoted: pre-vaccination baseline after standard-of-care therapy. Repertoires were generated with immunoSEQ multiplex PCR, while TCRdb's copy carries only in-frame clones and drops some. The data contain fewer than 85,000 clones, 65% to 90% of them seen just once; the ten biggest clones take up roughly 2.6%. Here the sequenced sample was PBMCs, taken from a glioma patient treated with radiotherapy, temozolomide or both. The receptors were gathered from a man aged 30-40 years with glioma.

This clone was seen only once. The chain carries TRBV15 and TRBJ2-7; D is possibly TRBD2 (5 bases). V was shortened by 1 base and J by 4 bases, with 11 bases between the two germline ends. The CDR3 is 14 residues long. CDR1 is LNHNV, CDR2 YYDKDF, per germline (reference sequence). The CDR3 loop is CATSRVPREYEQYF. Written as DNA, the CDR3 is TGTGCCACCAGCAGAGTTCCAAGGGAGTACGAGCAGTACTTC. Combining the CDR3 with reference TRBV15 and TRBJ2-7 gives the whole variable domain DAMVIQNPRYQVTQFGKPVTLSCSQTLNHNVMYWYQQKSSQAPKLLFHYYDKDFNNEADTPDNFQSRRPNTSFCFLDIRSPGLGDTAMYLCATSRVPREYEQYFGPGTRLTVT.

In its sample, this clone was seen a few times. The chain employs TRBV5-1 and TRBJ1-2; possibly TRBD1 for D (5 bases). The V gene's germline CDR1 is SGHRS and CDR2 YFSETQ. CDR3 length: 12 residues. The V end lost 5 bases, the J end lost 5 bases, and 10 bases lay between the germline ends. CDR3 sequence (DNA): TGCGCCAGCAGTCCTGGGACTTATGGCTACACCTTC. Encoded protein: CASSPGTYGYTF.

The CDR3 is CASSYSGPGNEQFF. CDR3 nucleotide sequence: TGTGCCAGCAGTTACTCAGGGCCGGGGAATGAGCAGTTCTTC. The chain is built from TRBV6-6 and TRBJ2-1; the D gene is possibly TRBD2 (5 bases). The CDR3 totals 14 residues. Germline values: CDR1 MNHNY, CDR2 SVGAGI (reference sequence). V lost 0 bases and J 7 bases, leaving 10 bases between the germline ends.

This clone has more than one count but fewer than ten. This chain links TRBV6-1 with TRBJ1-5; D is perhaps TRBD1 (5 bases). Per germline, CDR1 MNHNS and CDR2 SASEGT. The CDR3 extends over 14 amino acids. Trimming pared 2 bases from V and 2 bases from J, leaving 7 bases between. The CDR3 protein is CASSEWGGNQPQHF. The CDR3 DNA reads TGTGCCAGCAGTGAATGGGGGGGCAATCAGCCCCAGCATTTT.

This clone was counted between two and nine times. The chain recombines TRBV19 with TRBJ1-5; weak D call: TRBD1 (6 bases). Trimming stripped 7 bases from V and 3 bases from J, with 13 bases between. CDR3 length: 14 amino acids. Germline assignment: CDR1 LNHDA and CDR2 SQIVND (reference sequence). The CDR3 is CASTTGHLNQPQHF. DNA of the CDR3: TGTGCCAGTACCACGGGACACCTCAATCAGCCCCAGCATTTT.

This clone showed up just a few times. The chain recombines TRBV21-1 with TRBJ1-1; the table calls TRBD1, which could not be checked here. TRBV21-1 is a known pseudogene. This CDR3 is built from 14 residues. The CDR3 sequence is CASSSGQQNTEAFF. CDR3 DNA sequence: TGTGCCAGCAGCAGTGGACAGCAGAACACTGAAGCTTTCTTT.

V usage is TRBV20-1 and J usage is TRBJ1-2; no definite D call. Trimming removed 1 base from V and 4 bases from J, with 4 bases in between. This CDR3 has 11 residues. From germline, CDR1 is DFQATT and CDR2 SNEGSKA (reference sequence). The CDR3 spells CSARGGYGYTF. CDR3 DNA sequence: TGCAGTGCTAGAGGGGGCTATGGCTACACCTTC.

The chain has TRBV25-1 and TRBJ1-1; D is possibly TRBD1 (6 bases). This CDR3 contains 13 residues. Trimming cost V 3 bases and J 4 bases, with 9 bases left between them. Germline V lookup: CDR1 MGHDK, CDR2 SYGVNS. CDR3 loop: CASSDRGGTEAFF. The CDR3 nucleotides read TGTGCCAGCAGTGACAGGGGAGGCACTGAAGCTTTCTTT. Full variable domain (outside the CDR3, taken from reference TRBV25-1 and TRBJ1-1): EADIYQTPRYLVIGTGKKITLECSQTMGHDKMYWYQQDPGMELHLIHYSYGVNSTEKGDLSSESTVSRIRTEHFPLTLESARPSHTSQYLCASSDRGGTEAFFGQGTRLTVV.

The rearrangement links TRBV6-5 to TRBJ1-5; TRBD1 aligns across 8 bases. J gave up 4 bases and V 5 bases, and 4 bases lay outside the gene matches. Germline V gene sequence: CDR1 MNHEY, CDR2 SVGAGI. The CDR3 sequence is 14 residues long. The CDR3 protein is CASSRTGLNQPQHF. The CDR3 DNA reads TGTGCCAGCAGTCGGACAGGGCTTAATCAGCCCCAGCATTTT.

CDR3 protein: CASSELAENYEQYF. CDR3 nucleotide sequence: TGCGCCAGCAGTGAGCTCGCAGAAAACTACGAGCAGTACTTC. The V call is TRBV10-2, the J call TRBJ2-7, with unresolved D. The CDR3 covers 14 residues. Between the trimmed V and J ends, which lost 2 bases and 3 bases, there was a span of 11 bases. CDR1 and CDR2 (germline): WSHSY, SAAADI.

This clone turned up a few times. V and J are TRBV7-6 and TRBJ1-1; 9 bases match TRBD1. From germline, CDR1 is SGHVS and CDR2 FNYEAQ. J lost 4 bases, V lost 1 base, and 4 bases had no gene match. The length of the CDR3 is 15 residues. The CDR3 protein is CASSLGQGVGTEAFF. DNA of the CDR3: TGTGCCAGCAGCTTAGGACAGGGGGTAGGCACTGAAGCTTTCTTT.

This clone turned up a few times. The V call is TRBV4-2, the J call TRBJ1-5, with TRBD1 matching 7 bases. The V and J ends lost 0 bases and 5 bases, in that order; junction bases with no gene match: 10. There are 17 residues in the CDR3. The germline CDR1 and CDR2 sequences are LGHNA and YNFKEQ. DNA for the CDR3: TGTGCCAGCAGCCAAGATTTGACAGGGCCTGTTCATCAGCCCCAGCATTTT. Amino acid sequence: CASSQDLTGPVHQPQHF.

V is TRBV10-1 and J is TRBJ1-1; D call uncertain. The CDR3 extends over 14 amino acids. CDR1 and CDR2 (germline): WNHNN, SYGVQD (reference sequence). V gave up 7 bases and J gave up 0 bases, with 12 bases separating them. CDR3 nucleotides: TGCGCCAGCAATATGGACGGGATGAACACTGAAGCTTTCTTT. The encoded protein is CASNMDGMNTEAFF.

A remark on this clone: This CDR3 is also generated by other DNA sequences in the sample. The chain has TRBV7-9 and TRBJ1-5; D call uncertain. CDR1 and CDR2 from the germline V gene are SEHNR and FQNEAQ (reference sequence). The CDR3 runs 14 residues. Trimming pared 6 bases from V and 4 bases from J, leaving 13 bases between. The DNA for the CDR3 is TGTGCCAGCAGAGCTCGTTACGGGAATCAGCCCCAGCATTTT. This encodes CASRARYGNQPQHF.

V gene TRBV6-1 combines with J gene TRBJ2-7, with TRBD1 as a possible D gene (6 bases). The V gene lost 1 base and the J gene lost 6 bases, with 13 bases spanning the gap. This CDR3 has 14 amino acids. In germline, CDR1 is MNHNS, CDR2 SASEGT. DNA for the CDR3: TGTGCCAGCAGTGAAGGGGGACACTTCGGCGAGCAGTACTTC. The encoded protein is CASSEGGHFGEQYF.

As concerns this clone: Mismatch with germline at one junction end may stem from a read error. The CDR3 region has the DNA TGTGCCAGCAGTGATCGGACAGGACCGCGAGCTCTCTTT. Its protein is CASSDRTGPRALF. The chain links TRBV28 to TRBJ1-1; TRBD1 agrees at 7 bases. Germline CDR1 reads MDHEN; CDR2 reads SYDVKM. The CDR3 totals 13 residues. The full variable domain, with the rest looked up from reference TRBV28 and TRBJ1-1, is DVKVTQSSRYLVKRTGEKVFLECVQDMDHENMFWYRQDPGLGLRLIYFSYDVKMKEKGDIPEGYSVSREKKERFSLILESASTNQTSMYLCASSDRTGPRALFGQGTRLTVV.

The CDR3 DNA reads as TGCGCCAGCCAGATAAGTCAGGGAATCGACGAGCAGTACTTC. Translated, it gives CASQISQGIDEQYF. The gene calls are TRBV4-1 and TRBJ2-7, with a possible D match to TRBD1 (5 bases). Per the germline V gene, CDR1 is MGHRA and CDR2 is YSYEKL. The V end was cut by 8 bases, the J end by 5 bases, with 19 bases between. This CDR3 has 14 residues.

This clone occurred a few times. The gene calls are TRBV19 and TRBJ2-7; D is undetermined. The CDR3 is 13 residues long. V shed 4 bases and J shed 6 bases, with 13 bases lying between them. CDR1 and CDR2 (germline): LNHDA, SQIVND (reference sequence). The CDR3 spells CASSTLLGGEQYF. CDR3 coding DNA: TGTGCCAGTAGTACCCTACTTGGTGGCGAGCAGTACTTC.

This rearrangement joins TRBV5-4 to TRBJ2-3; 7 bases fit TRBD1. The germline gives CDR1 SGHNT, CDR2 YYREEE (reference sequence). J lost 3 bases, V lost 1 base, and 11 bases had no gene match. This CDR3 has 17 residues. CDR3 loop: CASSLRVTGLRTDTQYF. CDR3 sequence (DNA): TGTGCCAGCAGCTTGAGGGTGACAGGGTTGAGAACAGATACGCAGTATTTT.

This rearrangement joins TRBV19 to TRBJ2-7; D is undetermined. V lost 5 bases, J lost 0 bases, and 17 bases lay in between. This CDR3 contains 16 residues. CDR1 is LNHDA and CDR2 is SQIVND in the germline V gene (reference sequence). As DNA, the CDR3 is TGTGCCAGTAGTTTCGGGCCTAAGTCCCCCTCCTACGAGCAGTACTTC. It translates to CASSFGPKSPSYEQYF.